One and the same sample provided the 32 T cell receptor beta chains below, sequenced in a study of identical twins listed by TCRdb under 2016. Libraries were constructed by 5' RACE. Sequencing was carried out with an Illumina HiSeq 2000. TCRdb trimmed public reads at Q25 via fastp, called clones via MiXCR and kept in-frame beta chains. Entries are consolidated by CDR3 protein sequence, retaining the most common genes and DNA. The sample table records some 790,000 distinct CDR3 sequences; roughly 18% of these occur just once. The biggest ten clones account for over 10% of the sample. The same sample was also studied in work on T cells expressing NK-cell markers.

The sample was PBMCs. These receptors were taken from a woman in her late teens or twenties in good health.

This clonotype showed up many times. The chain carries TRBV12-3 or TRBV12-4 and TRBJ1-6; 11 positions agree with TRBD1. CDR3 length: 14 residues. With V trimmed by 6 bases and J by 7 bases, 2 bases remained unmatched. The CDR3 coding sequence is TGTGCCAGCAGACGGACAGGGGGCAATTCACCCCTCCACTTT. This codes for CASRRTGGNSPLHF.

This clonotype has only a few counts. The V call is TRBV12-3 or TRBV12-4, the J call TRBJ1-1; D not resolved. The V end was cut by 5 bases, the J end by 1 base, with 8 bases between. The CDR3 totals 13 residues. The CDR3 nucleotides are TGTGCCAGCAGTAACCGACAGAACACTGAAGCTTTCTTT. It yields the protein CASSNRQNTEAFF.

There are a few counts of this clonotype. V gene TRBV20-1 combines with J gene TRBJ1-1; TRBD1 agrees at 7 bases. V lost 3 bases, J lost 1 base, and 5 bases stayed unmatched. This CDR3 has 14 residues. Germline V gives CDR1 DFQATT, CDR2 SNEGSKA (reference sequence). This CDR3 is CSARVRTGNTEAFF. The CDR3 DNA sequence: TGCAGTGCTAGGGTCCGGACAGGGAACACTGAAGCTTTCTTT.

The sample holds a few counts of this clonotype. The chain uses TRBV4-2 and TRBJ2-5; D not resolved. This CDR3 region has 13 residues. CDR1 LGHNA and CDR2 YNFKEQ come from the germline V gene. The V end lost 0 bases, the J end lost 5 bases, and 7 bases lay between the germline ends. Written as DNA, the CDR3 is TGTGCCAGCAGCCAAGATCCTAGGGAGACCCAGTACTTC. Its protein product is CASSQDPRETQYF.

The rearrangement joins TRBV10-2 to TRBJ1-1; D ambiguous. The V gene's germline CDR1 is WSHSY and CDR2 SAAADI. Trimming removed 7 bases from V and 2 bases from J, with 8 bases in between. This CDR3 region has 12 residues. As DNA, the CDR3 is TGCGCCAGCAACGGGTACAACACTGAAGCTTTCTTT. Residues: CASNGYNTEAFF.

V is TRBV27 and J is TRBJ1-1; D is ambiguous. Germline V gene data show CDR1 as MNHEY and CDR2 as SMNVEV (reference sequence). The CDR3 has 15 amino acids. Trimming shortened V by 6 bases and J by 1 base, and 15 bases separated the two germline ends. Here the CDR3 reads CASRASRVSNTEAFF. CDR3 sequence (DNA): TGTGCCAGCAGAGCCTCACGGGTCTCGAACACTGAAGCTTTCTTT.

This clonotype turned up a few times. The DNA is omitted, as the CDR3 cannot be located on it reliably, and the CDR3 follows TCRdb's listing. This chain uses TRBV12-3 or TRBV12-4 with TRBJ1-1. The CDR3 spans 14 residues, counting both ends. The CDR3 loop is CASSSSSLGAEAFF.

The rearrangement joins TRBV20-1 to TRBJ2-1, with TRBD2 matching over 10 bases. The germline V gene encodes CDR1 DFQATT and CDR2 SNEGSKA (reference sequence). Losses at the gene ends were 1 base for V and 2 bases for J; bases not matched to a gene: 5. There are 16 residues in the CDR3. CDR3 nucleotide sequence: TGCAGTGCTAGAGGTAGACTAGCGGGCCCCTACAATGAGCAGTTCTTC. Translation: CSARGRLAGPYNEQFF.

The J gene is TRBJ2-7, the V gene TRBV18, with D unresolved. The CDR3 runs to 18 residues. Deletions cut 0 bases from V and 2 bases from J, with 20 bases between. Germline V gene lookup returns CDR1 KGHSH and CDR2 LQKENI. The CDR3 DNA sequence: TGTGCCAGCTCACCACCGGGGAACTCGAACAGCCTAACCTACGAGCAGTACTTC. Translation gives CASSPPGNSNSLTYEQYF.

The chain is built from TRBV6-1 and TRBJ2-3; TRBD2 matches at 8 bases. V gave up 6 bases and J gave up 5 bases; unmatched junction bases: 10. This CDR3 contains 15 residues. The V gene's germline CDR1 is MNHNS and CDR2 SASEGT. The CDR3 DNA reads TGTGCCAGCAGACTGGCGGGAGGCCCCGTAGATACGCAGTATTTT. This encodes CASRLAGGPVDTQYF.

CDR3 nucleotide sequence: TGTGCCAGCAGTGCAGAGGGGGCGCCCAACGAGCAGTACTTC. This encodes CASSAEGAPNEQYF. J is TRBJ2-7 and V is TRBV2, with 7 bases aligning to TRBD1. The CDR3 covers 14 residues. Germline CDR1 and CDR2: SNHLY and FYNNEI. Trimming took 4 bases from V and 5 from J; bases not matched to a gene: 8.

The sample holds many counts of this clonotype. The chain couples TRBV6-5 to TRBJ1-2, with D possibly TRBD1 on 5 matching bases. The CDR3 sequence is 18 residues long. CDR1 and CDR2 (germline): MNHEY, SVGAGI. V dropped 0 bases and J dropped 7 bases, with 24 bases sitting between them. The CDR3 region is CASSYSIPAGQKGSGYTF. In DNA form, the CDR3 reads TGTGCCAGCAGTTACTCGATTCCCGCGGGGCAGAAAGGGAGTGGCTACACCTTC.

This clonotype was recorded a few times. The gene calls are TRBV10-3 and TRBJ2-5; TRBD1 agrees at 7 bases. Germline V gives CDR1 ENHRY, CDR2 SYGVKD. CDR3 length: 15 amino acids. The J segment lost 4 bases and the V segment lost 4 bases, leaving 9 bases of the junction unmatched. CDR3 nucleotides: TGTGCCATCAGTGCGAGGGGGCGAGATTTAGAGACCCAGTACTTC. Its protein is CAISARGRDLETQYF.

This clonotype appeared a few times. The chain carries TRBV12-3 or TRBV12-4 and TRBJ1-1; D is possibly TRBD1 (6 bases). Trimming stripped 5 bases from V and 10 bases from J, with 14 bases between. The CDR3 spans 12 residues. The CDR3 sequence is CASSPLTGGAFF. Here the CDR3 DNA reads TGTGCCAGCAGTCCCTTGACAGGTGGAGCTTTCTTT.

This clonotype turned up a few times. The CDR3 nucleotides are TGCAGTGCTAGAGGGAGGGCCAGCTCTGGGGCCAACGTCCTGACTTTC. As protein: CSARGRASSGANVLTF. The rearrangement links TRBV20-1 to TRBJ2-6; D is perhaps TRBD2 (6 bases). The CDR3 has 16 residues. CDR1 and CDR2 (germline): DFQATT, SNEGSKA (reference sequence). Trimming pared 1 base from V and 0 bases from J, leaving 10 bases between.

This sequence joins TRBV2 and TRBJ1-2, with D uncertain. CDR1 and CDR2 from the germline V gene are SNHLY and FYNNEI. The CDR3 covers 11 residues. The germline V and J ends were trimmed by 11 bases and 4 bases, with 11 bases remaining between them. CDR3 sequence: CAGTVRYGYTF. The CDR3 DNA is TGTGCCGGAACAGTGCGCTATGGCTACACCTTC.

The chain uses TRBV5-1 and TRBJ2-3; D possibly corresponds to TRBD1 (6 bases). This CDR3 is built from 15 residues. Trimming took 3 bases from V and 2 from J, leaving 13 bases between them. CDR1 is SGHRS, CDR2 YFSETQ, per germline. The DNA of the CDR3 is TGCGCCAGCAGCTCCGGGACACCCTTCACAGATACGCAGTATTTT. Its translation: CASSSGTPFTDTQYF.

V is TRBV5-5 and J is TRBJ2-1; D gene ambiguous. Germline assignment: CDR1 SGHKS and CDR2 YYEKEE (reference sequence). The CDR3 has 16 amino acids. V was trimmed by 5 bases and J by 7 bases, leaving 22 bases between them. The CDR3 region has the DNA TGTGCCAGCAGTCCGGACCCCGCCGGGTCGAGGAATGAGCAGTTCTTC. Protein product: CASSPDPAGSRNEQFF.

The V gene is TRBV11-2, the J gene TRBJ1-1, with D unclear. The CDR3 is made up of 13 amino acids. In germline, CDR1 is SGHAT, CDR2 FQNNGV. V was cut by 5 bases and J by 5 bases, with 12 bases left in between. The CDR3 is CASSPASPTEAFF. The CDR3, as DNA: TGTGCCAGCAGCCCCGCCTCGCCGACTGAAGCTTTCTTT.

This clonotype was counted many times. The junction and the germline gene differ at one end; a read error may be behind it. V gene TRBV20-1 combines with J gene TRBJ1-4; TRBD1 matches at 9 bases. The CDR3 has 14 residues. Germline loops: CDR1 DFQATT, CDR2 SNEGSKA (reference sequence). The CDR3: CSAREGQGGEKLFF. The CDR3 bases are TGCAGTGCAAGAGAGGGACAGGGTGGGGAAAAACTGTTTTTT.

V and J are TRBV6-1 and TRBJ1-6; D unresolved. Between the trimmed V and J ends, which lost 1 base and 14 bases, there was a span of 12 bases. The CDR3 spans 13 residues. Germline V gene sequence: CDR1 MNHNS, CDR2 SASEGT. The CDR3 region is CASSEEPAGTLHF. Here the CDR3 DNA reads TGTGCCAGCAGTGAAGAGCCAGCCGGCACCCTCCACTTT.

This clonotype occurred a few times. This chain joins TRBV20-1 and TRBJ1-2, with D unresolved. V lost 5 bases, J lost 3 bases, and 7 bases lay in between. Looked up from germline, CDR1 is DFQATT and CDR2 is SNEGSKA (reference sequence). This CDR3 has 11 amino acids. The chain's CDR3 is CSAQPHYGYTF. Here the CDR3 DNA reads TGCAGTGCTCAACCCCACTATGGCTACACCTTC.

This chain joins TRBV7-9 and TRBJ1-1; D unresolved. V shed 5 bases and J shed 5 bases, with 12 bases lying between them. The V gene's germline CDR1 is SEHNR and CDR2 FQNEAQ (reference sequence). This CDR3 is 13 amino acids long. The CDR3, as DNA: TGTGCCAGCAGCCGACCGTTGCGAACTGAAGCTTTCTTT. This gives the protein CASSRPLRTEAFF. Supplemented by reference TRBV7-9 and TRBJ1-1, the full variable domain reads DTGVSQNPRHKITKRGQNVTFRCDPISEHNRLYWYRQTLGQGPEFLTYFQNEAQLEKSRLLSDRFSAERPKGSFSTLEIQRTEQGDSAMYLCASSRPLRTEAFFGQGTRLTVV.

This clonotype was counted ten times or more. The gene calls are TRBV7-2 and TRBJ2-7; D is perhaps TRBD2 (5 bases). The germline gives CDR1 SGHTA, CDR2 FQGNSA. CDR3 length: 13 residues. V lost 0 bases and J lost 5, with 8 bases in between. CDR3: CASSLARGNEQYF. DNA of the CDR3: TGTGCCAGCAGCTTAGCCAGAGGGAACGAGCAGTACTTC.

DNA of the CDR3: TGCGCCAGCAGCTTGGCTCTAGTGGCTGGGGCCAACGTCCTGACTTTC. Its protein is CASSLALVAGANVLTF. The chain combines TRBV5-1 with TRBJ2-6; no definite D call. The germline V gene has CDR1 SGHRS and CDR2 YFSETQ. The germline V and J ends were trimmed by 0 bases and 2 bases, with 9 bases remaining between them. The length of the CDR3 is 16 residues.

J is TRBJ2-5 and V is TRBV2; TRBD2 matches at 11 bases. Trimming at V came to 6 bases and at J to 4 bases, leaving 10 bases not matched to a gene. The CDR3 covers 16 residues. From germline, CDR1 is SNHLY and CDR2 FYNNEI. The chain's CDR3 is CASSGGLAGWGETQYF. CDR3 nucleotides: TGTGCCAGCAGCGGAGGACTAGCGGGCTGGGGAGAGACCCAGTACTTC.

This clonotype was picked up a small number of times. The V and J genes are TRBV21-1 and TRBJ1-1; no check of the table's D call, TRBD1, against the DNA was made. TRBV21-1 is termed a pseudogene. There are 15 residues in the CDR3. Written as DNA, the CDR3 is TGTGCCAGCAGCGGACAACTGGCAAATATTATTGAAGCTTTCTTT. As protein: CASSGQLANIIEAFF.

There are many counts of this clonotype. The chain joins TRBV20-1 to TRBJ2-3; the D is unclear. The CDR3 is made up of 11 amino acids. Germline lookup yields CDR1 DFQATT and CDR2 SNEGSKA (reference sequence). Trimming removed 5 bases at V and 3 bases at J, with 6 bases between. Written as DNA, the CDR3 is TGCAGTGCTCCAATAACAGATACGCAGTATTTT. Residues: CSAPITDTQYF.

The CDR3 sequence is CASSLRGPWGGDTQYF. The CDR3 DNA sequence: TGTGCCAGCAGTTTGCGGGGGCCTTGGGGGGGAGATACGCAGTATTTT. The chain links TRBV12-3 or TRBV12-4 to TRBJ2-3; D is possibly TRBD2 (7 bases). V gave up 3 bases and J gave up 5 bases, with 18 bases separating them. The CDR3 length is 16 residues.

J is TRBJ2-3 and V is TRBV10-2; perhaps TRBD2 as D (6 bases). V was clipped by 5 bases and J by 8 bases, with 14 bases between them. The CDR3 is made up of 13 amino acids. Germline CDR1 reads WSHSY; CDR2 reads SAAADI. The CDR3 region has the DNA TGCGCCAGCAGTCGGAGACTAGAAAGTACGCAGTATTTT. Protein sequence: CASSRRLESTQYF.

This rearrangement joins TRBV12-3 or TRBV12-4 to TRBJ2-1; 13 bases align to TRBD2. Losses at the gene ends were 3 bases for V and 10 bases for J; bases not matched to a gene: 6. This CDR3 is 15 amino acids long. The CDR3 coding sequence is TGTGCCAGCAGTTTGGGAGGACTAGCGGGGGTCGAGCAGTTCTTC. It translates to CASSLGGLAGVEQFF.

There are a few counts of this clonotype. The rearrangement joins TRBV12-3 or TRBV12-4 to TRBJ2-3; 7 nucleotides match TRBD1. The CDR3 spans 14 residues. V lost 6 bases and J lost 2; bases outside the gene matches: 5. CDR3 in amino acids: CASRRGTATDTQYF. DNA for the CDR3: TGTGCCAGCAGACGTGGGACAGCCACAGATACGCAGTATTTT.